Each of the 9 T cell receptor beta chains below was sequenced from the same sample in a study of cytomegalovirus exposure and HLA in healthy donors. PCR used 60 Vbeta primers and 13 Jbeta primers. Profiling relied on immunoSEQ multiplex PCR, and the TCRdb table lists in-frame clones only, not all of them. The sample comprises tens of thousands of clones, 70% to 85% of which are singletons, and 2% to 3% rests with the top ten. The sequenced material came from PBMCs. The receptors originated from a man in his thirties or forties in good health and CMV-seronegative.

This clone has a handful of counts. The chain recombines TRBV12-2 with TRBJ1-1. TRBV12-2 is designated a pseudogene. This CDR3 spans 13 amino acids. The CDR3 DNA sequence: TGTGCAAGTCTCGTCCCGGGGTACACTGAAGCTTTCTTT. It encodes CASLVPGYTEAFF.

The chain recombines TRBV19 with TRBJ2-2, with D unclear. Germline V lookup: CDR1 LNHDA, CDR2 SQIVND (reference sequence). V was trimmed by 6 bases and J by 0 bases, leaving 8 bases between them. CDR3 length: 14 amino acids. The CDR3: CASSPKSNTGELFF. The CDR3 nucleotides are TGTGCCAGTAGCCCTAAGTCGAACACCGGGGAGCTGTTTTTT. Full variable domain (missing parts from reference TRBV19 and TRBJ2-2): DGGITQSPKYLFRKEGQNVTLSCEQNLNHDAMYWYRQDPGQGLRLIYYSQIVNDFQKGDIAEGYSVSREKKESFPLTVTSAQKNPTAFYLCASSPKSNTGELFFGEGSRLTVL.

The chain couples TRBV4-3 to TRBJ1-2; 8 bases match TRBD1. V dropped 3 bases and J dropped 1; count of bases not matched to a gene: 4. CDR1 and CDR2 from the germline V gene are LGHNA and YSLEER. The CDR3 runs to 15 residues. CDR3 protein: CASSQTTGDNYGYTF. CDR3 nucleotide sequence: TGCGCCAGCAGCCAGACGACAGGGGATAACTATGGCTACACCTTC.

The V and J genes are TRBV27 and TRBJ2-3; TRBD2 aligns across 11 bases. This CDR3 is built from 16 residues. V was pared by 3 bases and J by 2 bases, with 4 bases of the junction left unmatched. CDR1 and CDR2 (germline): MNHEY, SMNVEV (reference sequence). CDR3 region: CASSLIAGGYTDTQYF. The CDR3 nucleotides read TGTGCCAGCAGTTTGATAGCGGGAGGGTACACAGATACGCAGTATTTT.

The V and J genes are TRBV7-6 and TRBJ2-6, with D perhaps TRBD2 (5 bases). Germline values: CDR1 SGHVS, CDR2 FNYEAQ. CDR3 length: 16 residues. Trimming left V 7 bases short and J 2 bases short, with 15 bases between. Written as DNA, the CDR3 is TGTGCCAGCACCCAGTATACTAGGACTGGGGCCAACGTCCTGACTTTC. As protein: CASTQYTRTGANVLTF.

The CDR3 DNA is TGTGCCAGCAGCATTAGCCCCTCCTCCTACGAGCAGTACTTC. It yields the protein CASSISPSSYEQYF. The J gene is TRBJ2-7, the V gene TRBV7-9; D remains ambiguous. Germline CDR1 reads SEHNR; CDR2 reads FQNEAQ (reference sequence). Deletions cut 5 bases from V and 0 bases from J, with 11 bases between. The CDR3 length is 14 residues.

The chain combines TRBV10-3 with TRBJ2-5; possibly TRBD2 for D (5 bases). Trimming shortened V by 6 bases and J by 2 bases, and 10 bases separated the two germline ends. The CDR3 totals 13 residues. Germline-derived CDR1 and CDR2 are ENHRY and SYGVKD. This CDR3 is CAIRAGMQETQYF. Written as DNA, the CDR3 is TGTGCCATCAGGGCCGGGATGCAAGAGACCCAGTACTTC.

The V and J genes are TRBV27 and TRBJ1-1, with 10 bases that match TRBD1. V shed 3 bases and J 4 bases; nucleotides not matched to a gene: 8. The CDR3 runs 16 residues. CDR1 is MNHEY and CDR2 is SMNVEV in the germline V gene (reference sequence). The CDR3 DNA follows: TGTGCCAGCAGTTTGGGGGCGGGGACAGGGGCCACTGAAGCTTTCTTT. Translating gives CASSLGAGTGATEAFF.

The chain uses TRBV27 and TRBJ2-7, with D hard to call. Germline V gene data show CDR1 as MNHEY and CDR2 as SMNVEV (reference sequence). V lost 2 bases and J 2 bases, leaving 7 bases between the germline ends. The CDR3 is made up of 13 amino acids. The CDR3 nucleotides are TGTGCCAGCAGTTTACGGCAGGCCTACGAGCAGTACTTC. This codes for CASSLRQAYEQYF.